The sequence of this TCR beta chain was determined in a study of T-cell memory formation after mild COVID-19. TCRdb itself ran the 5' RACE reads through MiXCR, one entry per CDR3 protein. The sample holds fewer than 650,000 distinct CDR3 sequences; around 16% are singletons and the top ten take about 8.1%. The CDR3 runs 16 residues. V shed 5 bases, J shed 0 bases, and the junction held 6 bases outside the gene matches. The V gene's germline CDR1 is SGHAT and CDR2 FQNNGV. Sequencing was carried out using PBMCs or a T cell subset sorted from them (not recorded which). J is TRBJ2-3 and V is TRBV11-2; 9 bases fit TRBD1. This clonotype originated in an adult woman who had mild COVID-19 (a few samples of this study predate the infection). Cell type and time point are not known. The CDR3 sequence: CASSGWTGASTDTQYF. The CDR3 nucleotides are TGTGCCAGCAGCGGATGGACAGGGGCTAGCACAGATACGCAGTATTTT.